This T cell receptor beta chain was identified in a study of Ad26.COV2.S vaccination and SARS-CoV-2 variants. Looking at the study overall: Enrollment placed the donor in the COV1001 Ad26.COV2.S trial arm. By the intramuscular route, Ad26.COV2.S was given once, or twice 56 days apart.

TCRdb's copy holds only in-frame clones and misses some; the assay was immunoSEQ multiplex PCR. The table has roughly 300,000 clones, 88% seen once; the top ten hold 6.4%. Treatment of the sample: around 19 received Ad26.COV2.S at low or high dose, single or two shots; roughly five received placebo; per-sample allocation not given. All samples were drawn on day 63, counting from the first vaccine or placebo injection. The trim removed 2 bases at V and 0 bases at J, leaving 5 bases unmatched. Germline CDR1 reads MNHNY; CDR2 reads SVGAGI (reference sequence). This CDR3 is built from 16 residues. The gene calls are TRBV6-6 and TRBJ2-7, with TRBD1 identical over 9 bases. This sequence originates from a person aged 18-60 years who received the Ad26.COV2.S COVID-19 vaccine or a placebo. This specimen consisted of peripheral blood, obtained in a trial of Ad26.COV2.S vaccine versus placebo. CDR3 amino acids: CASSYPGTGSSYEQYF. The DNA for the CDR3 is TGTGCCAGCAGTTACCCGGGGACAGGGAGCTCCTACGAGCAGTACTTC.